This T cell receptor (beta chain) originates from a study of metastatic and nonmetastatic thyroid tumors. Overall study context: Thyroid patients, malignant and benign, had repertoires compared across blood and tumor or nodule tissue.

TCRdb re-clonotyped the PCR reads via MiXCR. The sample holds some 41,000 clones, 3% to 3.5% seen once. In this sample, this clone turned up a few times. Until they underwent thyroid surgery, no patient had received any treatment. Between the trimmed V and J ends, which lost 3 bases and 5 bases, there was a span of 17 bases. The CDR3 is 14 amino acids. The germline gives CDR1 DFQATT, CDR2 SNEGSKA (reference sequence). The sequence was obtained from a female donor with papillary thyroid cancer or a benign thyroid nodule (not recorded which). Some clones in this sample may be carry-over from other donors' samples. The specimen was blood. The V call is TRBV20-1, the J call TRBJ2-7, with D perhaps matching TRBD1 or TRBD2 (5 bases each). CDR3 in DNA: TGCAGTGCTAGCGCCTCGAGGGGTGACAACGAGCAGTACTTC. Translated, it gives CSASASRGDNEQYF.